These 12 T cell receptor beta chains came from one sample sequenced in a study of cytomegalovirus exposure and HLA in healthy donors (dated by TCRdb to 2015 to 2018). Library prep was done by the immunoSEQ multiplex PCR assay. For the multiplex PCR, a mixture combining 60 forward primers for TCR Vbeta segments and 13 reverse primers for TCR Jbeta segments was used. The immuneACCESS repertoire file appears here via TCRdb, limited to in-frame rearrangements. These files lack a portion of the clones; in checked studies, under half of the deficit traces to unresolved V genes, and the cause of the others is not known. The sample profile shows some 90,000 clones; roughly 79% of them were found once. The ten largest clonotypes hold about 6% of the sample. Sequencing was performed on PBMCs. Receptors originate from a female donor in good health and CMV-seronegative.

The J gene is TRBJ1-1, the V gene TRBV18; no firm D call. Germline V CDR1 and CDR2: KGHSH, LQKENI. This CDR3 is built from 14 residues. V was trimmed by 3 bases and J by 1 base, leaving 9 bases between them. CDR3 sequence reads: CASSPNEGNTEAFF. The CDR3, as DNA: TGTGCCAGCTCACCGAACGAGGGGAACACTGAAGCTTTCTTT. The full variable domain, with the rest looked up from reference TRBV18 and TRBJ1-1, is NAGVMQNPRHLVRRRGQEARLRCSPMKGHSHVYWYRQLPEEGLKFMVYLQKENIIDESGMPKERFSAEFPKEGPSILRIQQVVRGDSAAYFCASSPNEGNTEAFFGQGTRLTVV.

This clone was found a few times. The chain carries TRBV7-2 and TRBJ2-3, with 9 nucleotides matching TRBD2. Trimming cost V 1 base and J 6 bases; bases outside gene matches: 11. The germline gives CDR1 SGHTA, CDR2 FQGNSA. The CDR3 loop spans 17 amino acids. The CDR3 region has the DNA TGTGCCAGCAGCTTAGAACGTCTAGCGGGGAGTAGGGATACGCAGTATTTT. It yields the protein CASSLERLAGSRDTQYF.

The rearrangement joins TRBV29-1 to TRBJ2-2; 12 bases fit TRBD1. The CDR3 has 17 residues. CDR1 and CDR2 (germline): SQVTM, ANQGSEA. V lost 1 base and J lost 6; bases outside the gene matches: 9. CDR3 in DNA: TGCAGCGTTGAAGCCGGGACAGGGGGCAGGGACGCCGGGGAGCTGTTTTTT. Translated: CSVEAGTGGRDAGELFF.

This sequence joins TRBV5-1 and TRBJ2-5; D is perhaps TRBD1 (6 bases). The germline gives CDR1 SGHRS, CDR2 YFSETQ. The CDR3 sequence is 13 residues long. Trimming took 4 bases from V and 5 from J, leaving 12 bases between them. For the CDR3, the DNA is TGCGCCAGCAGCCGAACAGGGCCTGAGACCCAGTACTTC. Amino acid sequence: CASSRTGPETQYF.

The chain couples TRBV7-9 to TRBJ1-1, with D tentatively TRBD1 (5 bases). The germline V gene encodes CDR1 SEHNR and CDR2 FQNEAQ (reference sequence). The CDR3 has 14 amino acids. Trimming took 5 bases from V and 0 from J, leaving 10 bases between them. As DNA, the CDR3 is TGTGCCAGCAGCAACGGGGGGATGAACACTGAAGCTTTCTTT. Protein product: CASSNGGMNTEAFF.

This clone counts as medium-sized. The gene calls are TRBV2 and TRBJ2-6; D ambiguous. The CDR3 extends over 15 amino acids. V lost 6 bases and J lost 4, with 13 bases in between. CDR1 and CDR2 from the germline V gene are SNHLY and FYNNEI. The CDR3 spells CASSSPLWGANVLTF. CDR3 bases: TGTGCCAGCAGCAGTCCCCTGTGGGGGGCCAACGTCCTGACTTTC.

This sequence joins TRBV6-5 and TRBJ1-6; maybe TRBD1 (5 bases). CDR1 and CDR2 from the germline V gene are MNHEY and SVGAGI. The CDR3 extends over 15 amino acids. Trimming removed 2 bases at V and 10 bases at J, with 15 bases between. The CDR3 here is CASSYHTQGGSPLHF. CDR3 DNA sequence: TGTGCCAGCAGTTACCACACTCAGGGAGGGTCACCCCTCCACTTT.

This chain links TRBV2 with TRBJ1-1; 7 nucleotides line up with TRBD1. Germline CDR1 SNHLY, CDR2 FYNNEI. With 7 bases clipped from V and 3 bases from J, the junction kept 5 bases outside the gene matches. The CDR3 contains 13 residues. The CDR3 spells CASTDDRDTEAFF. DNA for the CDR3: TGTGCCAGCACCGACGACAGGGACACTGAAGCTTTCTTT.

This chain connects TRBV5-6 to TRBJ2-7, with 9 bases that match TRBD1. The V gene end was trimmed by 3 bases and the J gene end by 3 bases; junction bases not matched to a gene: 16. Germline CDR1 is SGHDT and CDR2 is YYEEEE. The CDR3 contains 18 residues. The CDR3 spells CASSSGTGSGRGDYEQYF. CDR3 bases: TGTGCCAGCAGCTCCGGGACAGGGTCGGGGCGGGGAGACTACGAGCAGTACTTC.

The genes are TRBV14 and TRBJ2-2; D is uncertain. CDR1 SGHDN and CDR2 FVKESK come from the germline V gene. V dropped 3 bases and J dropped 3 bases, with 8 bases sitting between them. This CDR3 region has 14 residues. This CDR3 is CASSHLSDTGELFF. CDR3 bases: TGTGCCAGCAGCCACCTATCGGACACCGGGGAGCTGTTTTTT.

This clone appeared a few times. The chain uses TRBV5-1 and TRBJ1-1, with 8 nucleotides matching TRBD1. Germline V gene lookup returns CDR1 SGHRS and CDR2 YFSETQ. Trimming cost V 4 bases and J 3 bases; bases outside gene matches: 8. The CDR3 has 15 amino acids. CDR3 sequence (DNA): TGCGCCAGCAGCATGTCCGGGACAGGAGACACTGAAGCTTTCTTT. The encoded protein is CASSMSGTGDTEAFF.

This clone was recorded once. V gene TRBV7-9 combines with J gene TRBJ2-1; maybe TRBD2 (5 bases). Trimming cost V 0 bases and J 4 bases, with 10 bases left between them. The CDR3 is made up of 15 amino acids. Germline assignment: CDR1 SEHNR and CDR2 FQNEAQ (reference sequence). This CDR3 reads CASSLALGLYNEQFF. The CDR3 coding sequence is TGTGCCAGCAGCTTAGCGCTTGGACTGTACAATGAGCAGTTCTTC. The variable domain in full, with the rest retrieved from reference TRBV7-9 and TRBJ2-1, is DTGVSQNPRHKITKRGQNVTFRCDPISEHNRLYWYRQTLGQGPEFLTYFQNEAQLEKSRLLSDRFSAERPKGSFSTLEIQRTEQGDSAMYLCASSLALGLYNEQFFGPGTRLTVL.